This T cell receptor (beta chain) was sequenced in a study of cytomegalovirus exposure and HLA in healthy donors. Study as a whole: Genetic ancestry analysis placed around 76% of the 398 donors that were genotyped in the Caucasian-associated cluster. Study-wide results and limits: Rarity held for most TCR sequences, but there were some public TCRs that occurred in many donors.

A multiplex PCR was run with 60 Vbeta primers and 13 Jbeta primers. The table came from immunoSEQ multiplex PCR; TCRdb's copy has only in-frame clones and leaves some out. Among some 120,000 clones, roughly 79% were seen once, and the ten largest hold over 1.5%. CDR1 SGHRS and CDR2 YFSETQ come from the germline V gene. CDR3 length: 15 residues. Trimming took 0 bases from V and 0 from J, leaving 9 bases between them. On this clone: Antigen specificity is unknown.

This receptor was taken from a woman aged 18-29 years in good health and CMV-seronegative. The genes are TRBV5-1 and TRBJ1-2; D perhaps matches TRBD1 (6 bases). Sequenced sample: PBMCs. CDR3 DNA: TGCGCCAGCAGCTTGGGGGGACAAACTAACTATGGCTACACCTTC. This translates into CASSLGGQTNYGYTF.